The clone carrying this T cell receptor beta chain appeared many times. What it binds is unknown. This sample stems from a study of T-cell reconstitution after alpha-beta-depleted transplantation in children. Study outcomes and limitations: The authors attributed T-cell counts and diversity one year after transplant mostly to newly produced T cells. Two months or so post-transplant, alpha-beta T cells reportedly derived from several hundred expanded graft clones.

The CDR3 length is 16 residues. CDR1 is DFQATT, CDR2 SNEGSKA, per germline (reference sequence). V shed 1 base and J shed 0 bases, with 16 bases lying between them. Unique molecular identifiers were built into the TCRbeta library. TCRdb processed the PCR reads anew with MiXCR; each CDR3 protein has one entry. The sample lists 580,000 or so distinct CDR3 sequences; roughly 24% were seen once. The V and J genes are TRBV20-1 and TRBJ2-7; maybe TRBD2 (6 bases). The sample here was PBMCs, mostly from graft donor cells, taken 360 days after TCRalphabeta/CD19-depleted stem cell transplant. The clonotype comes from a boy less than two years old who had a stem cell transplant for acute myeloid leukemia, so the T cells may come from the graft donor. This CDR3 reads CSARAAGRRGSYEQYV. The CDR3 region has the DNA TGCAGTGCTAGAGCGGCAGGGCGGAGGGGCTCCTACGAGCAGTACGTC.